The entry below gives a single T cell receptor (beta chain) sequence along with its context. Antigen unknown. The PCR employed 60 Vbeta primers together with 13 Jbeta primers. The method was immunoSEQ multiplex PCR; TCRdb's version includes in-frame clones alone and lacks a portion of them. The data hold about 160,000 clones, with over 70% observed a single time. CDR1 SGHRS and CDR2 YFSETQ come from the germline V gene. The CDR3 loop spans 15 amino acids. Trimming removed 2 bases from V and 7 bases from J, with 18 bases in between. These data are taken from a study of cytomegalovirus exposure and HLA in healthy donors. Study-wide results and limits: Available immune exposure information covered CMV serostatus only. A later analysis showed HLA-associated TCR beta chains outstripping equally common others in clonal expansion.

The sequencing input was PBMCs. The chain couples TRBV5-1 to TRBJ2-5; D is possibly TRBD2 (6 bases). The clonotype originates from a woman aged 40 to 50 in good health and CMV-seropositive. This CDR3 reads CASSFGLVQGGTQYF. The CDR3 region has the DNA TGCGCCAGCAGCTTCGGGCTAGTGCAGGGAGGGACCCAGTACTTC.